Following are 20 T cell receptor beta chains from one sample sequenced in a study of blood T cells in healthy people across ages. Sample-barcoded 5' priming and a J-beta primer mix drove a second PCR of about 7 to 12 cycles. TCRdb called the 5' RACE reads again in MiXCR, with one record for every CDR3 protein. Counted here are 800,000 to 950,000 distinct CDR3 sequences, around 29% occurring once; the ten biggest clones make up 10%. These data are also associated with another study on T cells of mothers and their children.

The sequenced sample consisted of blood. Receptors were obtained from a woman between 35 and 50 years old in good health.

Comments on this clonotype: At one end, the junction sequence differs from germline, possibly due to a read error. The chain combines TRBV7-9 with TRBJ1-4; 7 bases align to TRBD1. The CDR3 extends over 19 amino acids. CDR1 and CDR2 from the germline V gene are SEHNR and FQNEAQ (reference sequence). CDR3 sequence (DNA): TGTGCCAGCAGCCTGGGGAGACTCGTGCTGGGACAGACTAATGAAGAACTGTTTTTT. Its protein is CASSLGRLVLGQTNEELFF. Supplemented by reference TRBV7-9 and TRBJ1-4, the full variable domain reads DTGVSQNPRHKITKRGQNVTFRCDPISEHNRLYWYRQTLGQGPEFLTYFQNEAQLEKSRLLSDRFSAERPKGSFSTLEIQRTEQGDSAMYLCASSLGRLVLGQTNEELFFGSGTQLSVL.

The V and J genes are TRBV7-2 and TRBJ1-5, with a possible D match to TRBD1 (5 bases). Deletions cut 5 bases from V and 0 bases from J, with 11 bases between. From germline, CDR1 is SGHTA and CDR2 FQGNSA. The CDR3 is made up of 15 amino acids. The CDR3 sequence: CASSAGAFSNQPQHF. CDR3 sequence (DNA): TGTGCCAGCAGCGCTGGGGCGTTTAGCAATCAGCCCCAGCATTTT.

The chain links TRBV20-1 to TRBJ1-1; perhaps TRBD1 as D (6 bases). Deletions cut 4 bases from V and 1 base from J, with 10 bases between. The CDR3 extends over 13 amino acids. Germline values: CDR1 DFQATT, CDR2 SNEGSKA (reference sequence). Here the CDR3 DNA reads TGCAGTGCTATCCCCAGGGGGAACACTGAAGCTTTCTTT. Protein: CSAIPRGNTEAFF.

This clonotype was counted ten times or more. This chain connects TRBV29-1 to TRBJ2-7; 9 nucleotides agree with TRBD1. CDR1 SQVTM and CDR2 ANQGSEA come from the germline V gene. The junction had 9 bases not matched to a gene; V was cut back by 4 bases and J by 5 bases. The CDR3 has 14 amino acids. The CDR3 sequence: CSVGDRDRVHEQYF. In DNA form, the CDR3 reads TGCAGCGTTGGGGACCGGGACAGGGTACACGAGCAGTACTTC.

The sample holds a few counts of this clonotype. V and J are TRBV7-9 and TRBJ1-2; D remains unclear. This CDR3 has 16 residues. The V end lost 1 base, the J end lost 6 bases, and 18 bases lay between the germline ends. The germline V gene has CDR1 SEHNR and CDR2 FQNEAQ (reference sequence). The CDR3 region has the DNA TGTGCCAGCAGCTTAGAGGCACGCAGTGCTTATGATGGCTACACCTTC. Translated: CASSLEARSAYDGYTF.

J is TRBJ1-3 and V is TRBV20-1, with D maybe TRBD1 (5 bases). Between the trimmed V and J ends, which lost 3 bases and 2 bases, there was a span of 8 bases. Germline CDR1 and CDR2: DFQATT and SNEGSKA (reference sequence). This CDR3 spans 13 amino acids. The CDR3 region has the DNA TGCAGTGCTAGTTCCAGGGCTGGAAACACCATATATTTT. It encodes CSASSRAGNTIYF.

This chain connects TRBV20-1 to TRBJ1-5; D is undetermined. This CDR3 comprises 15 residues. Germline values: CDR1 DFQATT, CDR2 SNEGSKA (reference sequence). V was pared by 0 bases and J by 4 bases, with 13 bases between. Here the CDR3 reads CSARDLIGGNQPQHF. CDR3 in DNA: TGCAGTGCTAGAGATCTTATAGGAGGAAATCAGCCCCAGCATTTT.

This clonotype was seen many times. The rearrangement joins TRBV25-1 to TRBJ2-7; perhaps D is TRBD1 or TRBD2 (5 bases each). Trimming shortened V by 3 bases and J by 0 bases, and 12 bases separated the two germline ends. CDR1 is MGHDK and CDR2 is SYGVNS in the germline V gene. CDR3 length equals 15 residues. The CDR3 DNA is TGTGCCAGCAGTGACCCCGCAGGGACCTCCTACGAGCAGTACTTC. Translating it yields CASSDPAGTSYEQYF.

V gene TRBV7-2 combines with J gene TRBJ1-1; 9 bases agree with TRBD1. The length of the CDR3 is 11 residues. CDR1 and CDR2 (germline): SGHTA, FQGNSA. V lost 6 bases and J lost 10; bases outside the gene matches: 3. The CDR3: CASSTGGPAFF. CDR3 sequence (DNA): TGTGCCAGCAGTACAGGGGGCCCAGCTTTCTTT.

V is TRBV6-5 and J is TRBJ2-4, with 13 bases aligning to TRBD2. The end of the DNA fits TRBJ2-7 better, so the J call may be wrong. The germline V gene encodes CDR1 MNHEY and CDR2 SVGAGI. The CDR3 totals 16 residues. The CDR3 nucleotides read TGTGCCAGCAGTTACTCCGGGACTAGCGGGGTCTACGAGCAGTACTTC. Protein sequence: CASSYSGTSGVYEQYF.

The chain joins TRBV2 to TRBJ1-4, with D hard to call. Germline V gene lookup returns CDR1 SNHLY and CDR2 FYNNEI. Trimming took 10 bases from V and 4 from J, leaving 10 bases between them. The CDR3 contains 12 residues. CDR3 residues: CATTSLNEKLFF. CDR3 coding DNA: TGTGCCACCACAAGCCTTAATGAAAAACTGTTTTTT.

The sample holds many counts of this clonotype. The chain recombines TRBV2 with TRBJ2-5, with 7 bases identical to TRBD2. V trimming: 6 bases; J trimming: 4 bases; junction bases outside the gene matches: 8. CDR3 length equals 14 residues. Per the germline V gene, CDR1 is SNHLY and CDR2 is FYNNEI. CDR3 sequence: CASSEEASGETQYF. DNA for the CDR3: TGTGCCAGCAGCGAGGAGGCTAGCGGAGAGACCCAGTACTTC.

Points on this clonotype: Germline is not matched at one junction end, which may reflect a read error. V and J are TRBV28 and TRBJ1-5, with D maybe TRBD1 (6 bases). The CDR3 sequence is 15 residues long. The germline V gene encodes CDR1 MDHEN and CDR2 SYDVKM. CDR3 bases: TGTGCCAACAGTCCCCCGGGGGGGGCGGGGGAGCCCCAGCATTTT. The encoded protein is CANSPPGGAGEPQHF.

The CDR3 here is CSASANYFTNSPLHF. CDR3 nucleotide sequence: TGCAGTGCTAGTGCAAATTACTTTACTAATTCACCCCTCCACTTT. J is TRBJ1-6 and V is TRBV20-1; D is uncertain. V gave up 3 bases and J gave up 6 bases, with 15 bases separating them. This CDR3 is built from 15 residues. Germline values: CDR1 DFQATT, CDR2 SNEGSKA (reference sequence).

The genes are TRBV7-8 and TRBJ1-2, with 8 positions matching TRBD1. Losses at the gene ends were 5 bases for V and 4 bases for J; bases not matched to a gene: 6. Germline CDR1 SGHVS, CDR2 FQNEAQ. CDR3 length: 14 amino acids. CDR3 coding DNA: TGTGCCAGCAGCACGACAGGGGCGACCTATGGCTACACCTTC. It encodes CASSTTGATYGYTF.

This clonotype was recorded at least ten times. The CDR3 nucleotides are TGTGCCAGCAGCTTGACAGTGATAGCCAAAAACATTCAGTACTTC. Its protein product is CASSLTVIAKNIQYF. The chain recombines TRBV5-6 with TRBJ2-4; D call uncertain. Per the germline V gene, CDR1 is SGHDT and CDR2 is YYEEEE. The length of the CDR3 is 15 residues. V lost 1 base, J lost 0 bases, and 8 bases lay in between.

For this clonotype: This may arise from a read error, as a much more abundant clone is one base away. The rearrangement links TRBV29-1 to TRBJ2-4; 8 nucleotides line up with TRBD2. V lost 5 bases and J lost 13; bases outside the gene matches: 13. CDR3 length: 13 residues. CDR1 is SQVTM and CDR2 is ANQGSEA in the germline V gene. CDR3 in DNA: TGCAGCGTTATAAAAAGAAGCGGGAGTGAGCAGTACTTC. Translating gives CSVIKRSGSEQYF. Supplemented by reference TRBV29-1 and TRBJ2-4, the full variable domain reads SAVISQKPSRDICQRGTSLTIQCQVDSQVTMMFWYRQQPGQSLTLIATANQGSEATYESGFVIDKFPISRPNLTFSTLTVSNMSPEDSSIYLCSVIKRSGSEQYFGAGTRLSVL.

This clonotype was seen ten or more times. The rearrangement links TRBV7-2 to TRBJ2-5; a possible D gene is TRBD2 (5 bases). Trimming removed 2 bases at V and 5 bases at J, with 12 bases between. Germline CDR1 and CDR2: SGHTA and FQGNSA. The CDR3 consists of 14 residues. CDR3 loop: CASSLRASRETQYF. The DNA of the CDR3 is TGTGCCAGCAGCTTAAGGGCTAGCAGGGAGACCCAGTACTTC.

The chain combines TRBV6-5 with TRBJ2-1; tentatively, D is TRBD2 (7 bases). V was shortened by 2 bases and J by 7 bases, with 15 bases between the two germline ends. The germline gives CDR1 MNHEY, CDR2 SVGAGI. There are 15 residues in the CDR3. The CDR3 DNA is TGTGCCAGCAGTTACCGGGGGGCGCTTATGAATGAGCAGTTCTTC. Amino acid sequence: CASSYRGALMNEQFF.

This clonotype was found many times. The chain is built from TRBV5-1 and TRBJ2-7; D remains unclear. V dropped 1 base and J dropped 0 bases, with 5 bases sitting between them. Germline assignment: CDR1 SGHRS and CDR2 YFSETQ. This CDR3 is built from 13 residues. DNA for the CDR3: TGCGCCAGCAGCTTGAGGGCCTCCTACGAGCAGTACTTC. Translating gives CASSLRASYEQYF.